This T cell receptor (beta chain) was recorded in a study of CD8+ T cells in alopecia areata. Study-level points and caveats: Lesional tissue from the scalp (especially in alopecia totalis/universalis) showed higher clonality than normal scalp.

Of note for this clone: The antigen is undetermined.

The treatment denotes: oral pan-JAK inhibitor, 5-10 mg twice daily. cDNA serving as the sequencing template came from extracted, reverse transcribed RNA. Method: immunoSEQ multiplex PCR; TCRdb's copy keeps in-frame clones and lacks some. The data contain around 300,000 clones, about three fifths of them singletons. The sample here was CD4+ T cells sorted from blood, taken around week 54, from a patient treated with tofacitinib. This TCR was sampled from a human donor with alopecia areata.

The CDR3, as DNA: TGTGCCTGGAGTGCCTCGGACATTTACGAGCAGTACTTC. It encodes CAWSASDIYEQYF. The chain has TRBV30 and TRBJ2-7, with a weak D call TRBD1 (5 bases). Germline V lookup: CDR1 GTSNPN, CDR2 SVGIG (reference sequence). The V end lost 1 base, the J end lost 4 bases, and 11 bases lay between the germline ends. This CDR3 is built from 13 residues.